This T cell receptor beta chain was identified during a study of human thymus T cells. CDR3 size: 16 residues. Germline values: CDR1 LNHDA, CDR2 SQIVND (reference sequence). The trim removed 5 bases at V and 4 bases at J, leaving 11 bases unmatched. Notes on this clone: Its antigen is not identified.

TCRdb's copy holds only in-frame clones and misses some; the assay was immunoSEQ multiplex PCR. This sample has more than 50,000 clones, with approximately 95% found just once. Healthy Finnish infants undergoing corrective surgery for congenital heart defects provided the donor material. Four of the eight donors gave roughly 0.45-1 mL blood during surgery. All available leukocytes, rather than a set cell count, yielded the blood DNA. Study-wide results and limits: Seemingly biased V and J gene usage marked thymic and blood repertoires.

The chain joins TRBV19 to TRBJ2-3; 8 nucleotides agree with TRBD2. The clonotype was recovered from a boy under two years old with a congenital heart defect but otherwise immunologically healthy. The sequencing input was blood. CDR3 nucleotides: TGTGCCAGTAGTGGGATCGGGGGGGGAAAGGCAGATACGCAGTATTTT. Its protein is CASSGIGGGKADTQYF.